This TCR beta chain stems from a study of molecular identifiers for immune sequencing clone quantification. About the study: Four of five splits of RNA from 20,000 or 100,000 naive CD8 cells were sequenced in replicates. Findings and limits, study-wide: Clones carrying above 20 RNA copies accounted for over 98% of effector molecules, under 1% in naive cells.

TCRdb used MiXCR to reprocess the PCR reads, holding one entry per CDR3 protein. The sample contains more than 300,000 distinct CDR3 sequences, roughly a fifth of which appear only once. Naive CD8 T cells were FACS-sorted by CD8+CD4-CCR7+CD45RA+ markers. CDR3 length: 16 residues. Germline V gene lookup returns CDR1 MNHEY and CDR2 SVGAGI. The V and J ends lost 2 bases and 2 bases respectively, with 16 bases between them. About this clonotype: Its antigen remains unknown.

Sequencing was done on a sample of naive CD8+ T cells from blood, with Jurkat cell RNA spiked in. Subset here: FACS-sorted CD8+CD4-CCR7+CD45RA+ naive T cells. The TCR originated in a human donor in good health. Some libraries in this study had Jurkat cell RNA spiked in. This chain joins TRBV6-5 and TRBJ2-7; TRBD1 is a possible D gene (6 bases). This CDR3 reads CASSYTSTGLPYEQYF. CDR3 DNA: TGTGCCAGCAGTTACACCTCTACAGGGCTGCCCTACGAGCAGTACTTC.